This T cell receptor beta chain was sequenced for a study of shared clonotypes between healthy human individuals. Background on the study: CD8 memory received one plate per donor, CD8 naive two, CD4 memory three and CD4 naive three. Study observations and caveats: Estimated richness was generally greater in naive than memory subsets.

The CDR3 is made up of 16 amino acids. Germline values: CDR1 MNHEY, CDR2 SVGAGI. V shed 0 bases and J shed 0 bases, with 12 bases lying between them. Sequenced by immunoSEQ multiplex PCR; TCRdb stores in-frame clones only, minus some. The repertoire holds about 1.5 million clones, with approximately 98% as singletons. Note on this clone: Its antigen is undetermined.

CD45RA-negative memory and CD45RA+ naive subsets were split from the CD4+ cells. The source of this sequence is a man in his thirties or forties in good health. This chain uses TRBV6-5 with TRBJ2-7, with D perhaps matching TRBD2 (5 bases). The sample taken for sequencing was naive CD4+ T cells sorted from blood. Indicated subset: CD45RA+ positively selected. CDR3 DNA sequence: TGTGCCAGCAGTTACTCGATTTTGGACTTCTCCTACGAGCAGTACTTC. Translated: CASSYSILDFSYEQYF.